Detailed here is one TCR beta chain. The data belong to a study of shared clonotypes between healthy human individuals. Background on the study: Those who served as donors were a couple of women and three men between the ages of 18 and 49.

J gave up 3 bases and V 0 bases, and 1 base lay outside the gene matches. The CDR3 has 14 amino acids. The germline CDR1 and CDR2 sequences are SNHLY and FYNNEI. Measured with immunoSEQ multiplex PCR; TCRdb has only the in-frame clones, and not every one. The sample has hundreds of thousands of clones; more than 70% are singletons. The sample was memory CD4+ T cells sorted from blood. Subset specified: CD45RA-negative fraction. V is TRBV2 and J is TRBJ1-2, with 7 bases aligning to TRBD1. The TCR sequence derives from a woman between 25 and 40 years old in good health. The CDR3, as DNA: TGTGCCAGCAGTGAAGCCCAGGGGGACTATGGCTACACCTTC. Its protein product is CASSEAQGDYGYTF. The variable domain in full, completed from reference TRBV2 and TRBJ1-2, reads EPEVTQTPSHQVTQMGQEVILRCVPISNHLYFYWYRQILGQKVEFLVSFYNNEISEKSEIFDDQFSVERPDGSNFTLKIRSTKLEDSAMYFCASSEAQGDYGYTFGSGTRLTVV.